This is a list of T cell receptor beta chains from one sample in a study of blood T cell repertoires in COVID-19. Only in-frame clones appear in the TCRdb table, and some are missing; sequencing was by immunoSEQ multiplex PCR. The table has around 94,000 clones, approximately 86% seen once. Sequencing input: peripheral blood. These receptors all stem from a man over 45 with active or convalescent COVID-19. Each CDR3 is given with its conserved first and last residue. Fields, in order: CDR3 DNA, CDR3 protein, J gene, clone size, D gene, V gene. A D gene is named only where the DNA matches it firmly. The size of a clone is reported for some rows only, either as once, few or many, or as a class for expanded clones.

CDR3 DNA: TGCAGCGTTGAGAGCCAAGTGAACACTGAAGCTTTCTTT; CDR3 protein: CSVESQVNTEAFF; J gene: TRBJ1-1; clone size: .; D gene: .; V gene: TRBV29-1
CDR3 DNA: TGTGCCAGTAGTATAGGACTAGGTAGGACCGATGAGCAGTTCTTC; CDR3 protein: CASSIGLGRTDEQFF; J gene: TRBJ2-1; clone size: .; D gene: .; V gene: TRBV19
CDR3 DNA: TGTGCCACCAGCAGAGATATAGAAGAGACCCAGTACTTC; CDR3 protein: CATSRDIEETQYF; J gene: TRBJ2-5; clone size: .; D gene: .; V gene: TRBV15
CDR3 DNA: TGTGCCAGCACCGGGACAGGGGGCTTCGTCAATGAGCAGTTCTTC; CDR3 protein: CASTGTGGFVNEQFF; J gene: TRBJ2-1; clone size: .; D gene: TRBD1; V gene: TRBV2
CDR3 DNA: TGTGCCATCAGTGAGTCCGGGGAGTCTAATTCACCCCTCCACTTT; CDR3 protein: CAISESGESNSPLHF; J gene: TRBJ1-6; clone size: .; D gene: .; V gene: TRBV10-3
CDR3 DNA: TGCGCCAGCAGGGTAGGGAGGGACACTGAAGCTTTCTTT; CDR3 protein: CASRVGRDTEAFF; J gene: TRBJ1-1; clone size: .; D gene: .; V gene: TRBV10-1
CDR3 DNA: TGTGCCAGCAGCTCACGACAGGGGAATAGCAATCAGCCCCAGCATTTT; CDR3 protein: CASSSRQGNSNQPQHF; J gene: TRBJ1-5; clone size: .; D gene: TRBD1; V gene: TRBV7-2
CDR3 DNA: TGTGCCAGCACCCAAGGACAGGGAACTAACTATGGCTACACCTTC; CDR3 protein: CASTQGQGTNYGYTF; J gene: TRBJ1-2; clone size: .; D gene: TRBD1; V gene: TRBV7-8
CDR3 DNA: TGTGCCACCGGAGGGGGCAATCAGCCCCAGCATTTT; CDR3 protein: CATGGGNQPQHF; J gene: TRBJ1-5; clone size: few; D gene: .; V gene: TRBV28
CDR3 DNA: TGCAGTGCTAGGACGGGGGTTGAGCAGTTCTTC; CDR3 protein: CSARTGVEQFF; J gene: TRBJ2-1; clone size: few; D gene: .; V gene: TRBV20-1
CDR3 DNA: TGTGCCAGCGCCCCCCTGACAGGGGGCGAAGGCTACACCTTC; CDR3 protein: CASAPLTGGEGYTF; J gene: TRBJ1-2; clone size: once; D gene: TRBD1; V gene: TRBV27
CDR3 DNA: TGTGCCACCAGCAGAGATCCCCAGAACTATGGCTACACCTTC; CDR3 protein: CATSRDPQNYGYTF; J gene: TRBJ1-2; clone size: once; D gene: .; V gene: TRBV15
CDR3 DNA: TGCGCCAGCAGCCAAGACTTGGGGGGAGGACAGACCCAGTACTTC; CDR3 protein: CASSQDLGGGQTQYF; J gene: TRBJ2-5; clone size: .; D gene: .; V gene: TRBV4-3
CDR3 DNA: TGTGCCAGCTTAGTTAATTCACCCCTCCACTTT; CDR3 protein: CASLVNSPLHF; J gene: TRBJ1-6; clone size: .; D gene: .; V gene: TRBV5-4
CDR3 DNA: TGTGCCTGGAGTGGGACAGTTCATAATGAAAAACTGTTTTTT; CDR3 protein: CAWSGTVHNEKLFF; J gene: TRBJ1-4; clone size: once; D gene: .; V gene: TRBV30
CDR3 DNA: TGTGCCAGCAGCCAAGATTATCGGCAGGGGGCACCCCTCCACTTT; CDR3 protein: CASSQDYRQGAPLHF; J gene: TRBJ1-6; clone size: .; D gene: TRBD1; V gene: TRBV4-2
CDR3 DNA: TGCAGCGTACAGGGGGGCACTGAAAAACTGTTTTTT; CDR3 protein: CSVQGGTEKLFF; J gene: TRBJ1-4; clone size: .; D gene: TRBD1; V gene: TRBV29-1
CDR3 DNA: TGTGCCAGCAGCACTCCTGGGGCCAACGTCCTGACTTTC; CDR3 protein: CASSTPGANVLTF; J gene: TRBJ2-6; clone size: once; D gene: .; V gene: TRBV3-1/TRBV3-2
CDR3 DNA: TGTGCCTGGAGTAAATCGGGCAATCAGCCCCAGCATTTT; CDR3 protein: CAWSKSGNQPQHF; J gene: TRBJ1-5; clone size: .; D gene: .; V gene: TRBV30
CDR3 DNA: TGCGCCAGCAGCCCCGGCGGTAGCGGAGCCGGGGAGCTGTTTTTT; CDR3 protein: CASSPGGSGAGELFF; J gene: TRBJ2-2; clone size: .; D gene: .; V gene: TRBV5-1
CDR3 DNA: TGTGCCAGCTCACCCCTCGAGTTTGGAGCCTCTAACTATGGCTACACCTTC; CDR3 protein: CASSPLEFGASNYGYTF; J gene: TRBJ1-2; clone size: .; D gene: .; V gene: TRBV18
CDR3 DNA: TGTGCCAGCAGCCAGCTAGGGGGAAACACTGAAGCTTTCTTT; CDR3 protein: CASSQLGGNTEAFF; J gene: TRBJ1-1; clone size: .; D gene: .; V gene: TRBV3-1/TRBV3-2
CDR3 DNA: TGCGCCAGCAGCCACGGGGGGGGGACAGGGCCCCTCTACAATGAGCAGTTCTTC; CDR3 protein: CASSHGGGTGPLYNEQFF; J gene: TRBJ2-1; clone size: .; D gene: .; V gene: TRBV4-3
CDR3 DNA: TGTGCCACCAGTGATTATTTGGGTCAGGGGGCGAATGAGCAGTTCTTC; CDR3 protein: CATSDYLGQGANEQFF; J gene: TRBJ2-1; clone size: .; D gene: TRBD1; V gene: TRBV24-1
CDR3 DNA: TGTGCCAGCAGCGATCCATTCGGGGAGACCCAGTACTTC; CDR3 protein: CASSDPFGETQYF; J gene: TRBJ2-5; clone size: .; D gene: .; V gene: TRBV7-2
CDR3 DNA: TGTGCCAGCAGTGACCCCGGACAGTTACAGAATGAGCAGTTCTTC; CDR3 protein: CASSDPGQLQNEQFF; J gene: TRBJ2-1; clone size: .; D gene: .; V gene: TRBV6-4
CDR3 DNA: TGTGCCAGCAGTTCCCTGGGGGAGGGGGGCAATCAGCCCCAGCATTTT; CDR3 protein: CASSSLGEGGNQPQHF; J gene: TRBJ1-5; clone size: .; D gene: .; V gene: TRBV28
CDR3 DNA: TGTGCCAGTAGTATCGGGGTAGCCAAAAACATTCAGTACTTC; CDR3 protein: CASSIGVAKNIQYF; J gene: TRBJ2-4; clone size: .; D gene: .; V gene: TRBV19
CDR3 DNA: TGTGCCAGCGCTAAGACAGGGGGCAGCGGTGAGACCCAGTACTTC; CDR3 protein: CASAKTGGSGETQYF; J gene: TRBJ2-5; clone size: .; D gene: TRBD1; V gene: TRBV3-1/TRBV3-2
CDR3 DNA: TGCGCCAGCAGCTTGCCGGGACTAGCGGGGTTGTCAGATACGCAGTATTTT; CDR3 protein: CASSLPGLAGLSDTQYF; J gene: TRBJ2-3; clone size: .; D gene: TRBD2; V gene: TRBV5-1
CDR3 DNA: TGTGCCAGCAGTTTACTACCGGGACAGGGAGATTCACCCCTCCACTTT; CDR3 protein: CASSLLPGQGDSPLHF; J gene: TRBJ1-6; clone size: .; D gene: TRBD1; V gene: TRBV27
CDR3 DNA: TGCGCCAGCAGCAACCCAAGACAGGGGGTTAATGAAAAACTGTTTTTT; CDR3 protein: CASSNPRQGVNEKLFF; J gene: TRBJ1-4; clone size: many; D gene: TRBD1; V gene: TRBV4-1
CDR3 DNA: TGTGCCAGCAGTACTGTGGACAGGGGGCGCGAAGGCTACACCTTC; CDR3 protein: CASSTVDRGREGYTF; J gene: TRBJ1-2; clone size: .; D gene: TRBD1; V gene: TRBV2
CDR3 DNA: TGCGCCAGCAGCCAAGCTTACGGGACATTGGCTGGCTACACCTTC; CDR3 protein: CASSQAYGTLAGYTF; J gene: TRBJ1-2; clone size: few; D gene: .; V gene: TRBV4-3
CDR3 DNA: TGTGCCAGCAGCTTAAGGAGGCTAGCGGGGGCCCTCACCGGGGAGCTGTTTTTT; CDR3 protein: CASSLRRLAGALTGELFF; J gene: TRBJ2-2; clone size: .; D gene: TRBD2; V gene: TRBV7-8
CDR3 DNA: TGCGCCAGCAGCCCGGGACTAGCGGGAGATACGCAGTATTTT; CDR3 protein: CASSPGLAGDTQYF; J gene: TRBJ2-3; clone size: .; D gene: TRBD2; V gene: TRBV4-3
CDR3 DNA: TGTGCCAGCAGCCAAGAGCAAGGGGGATCGAACACTGAAGCTTTCTTT; CDR3 protein: CASSQEQGGSNTEAFF; J gene: TRBJ1-1; clone size: .; D gene: .; V gene: TRBV4-2
CDR3 DNA: TGTGCCAGCAGTTATAGAGGGACAGGGGGCCGTCAGCCCCAGCATTTT; CDR3 protein: CASSYRGTGGRQPQHF; J gene: TRBJ1-5; clone size: .; D gene: TRBD1; V gene: TRBV6-2/TRBV6-3
CDR3 DNA: TGTGCCAGCAGTTTAGGAGCGTGGGGCGGGAACACTGAAGCTTTCTTT; CDR3 protein: CASSLGAWGGNTEAFF; J gene: TRBJ1-1; clone size: .; D gene: .; V gene: TRBV27
CDR3 DNA: TGTGCCAGCAGTTACATCCCAGGCTCTGAAGCTTTCTTT; CDR3 protein: CASSYIPGSEAFF; J gene: TRBJ1-1; clone size: .; D gene: .; V gene: TRBV6-2/TRBV6-3
CDR3 DNA: TGTGCCAGCAGTCTCGGACAGAACCAAGAGACCCAGTACTTC; CDR3 protein: CASSLGQNQETQYF; J gene: TRBJ2-5; clone size: .; D gene: .; V gene: TRBV28
CDR3 DNA: TGCGCCAGCAGCGCTGGACTAGCGTCCACAGATACGCAGTATTTT; CDR3 protein: CASSAGLASTDTQYF; J gene: TRBJ2-3; clone size: .; D gene: TRBD2; V gene: TRBV5-1
CDR3 DNA: TGTGCCAGCAGTAGGGGACAGCTCTATGGCTACACCTTC; CDR3 protein: CASSRGQLYGYTF; J gene: TRBJ1-2; clone size: .; D gene: TRBD1; V gene: TRBV27
CDR3 DNA: TGTGCCAGCAGTACTAGACAGGGGGCCGGGGAGCTGTTTTTT; CDR3 protein: CASSTRQGAGELFF; J gene: TRBJ2-2; clone size: .; D gene: TRBD1; V gene: TRBV6-5
CDR3 DNA: TGTGCCAGTAGTCCCGGACAGGGTCTTAGCAATCAGCCCCAGCATTTT; CDR3 protein: CASSPGQGLSNQPQHF; J gene: TRBJ1-5; clone size: few; D gene: TRBD1; V gene: TRBV19
CDR3 DNA: TGTGCCAGCTCACCAAAAAGCGGGGATTCAAGGAATGAGCAGTTCTTC; CDR3 protein: CASSPKSGDSRNEQFF; J gene: TRBJ2-1; clone size: .; D gene: TRBD2; V gene: TRBV18
CDR3 DNA: TGTGCCAGCAGAGGAGTTGTGACAGGGCTTTCACCCCTCCACTTT; CDR3 protein: CASRGVVTGLSPLHF; J gene: TRBJ1-6; clone size: .; D gene: TRBD1; V gene: TRBV6-5
CDR3 DNA: TGTGCCAGCACGGGGGGGACAAGGAGCACCATATATTTT; CDR3 protein: CASTGGTRSTIYF; J gene: TRBJ1-3; clone size: .; D gene: .; V gene: TRBV12-3/TRBV12-4
CDR3 DNA: TGTGCCAGCCGGGACAGGGTGAATACCGGGGAGCTGTTTTTT; CDR3 protein: CASRDRVNTGELFF; J gene: TRBJ2-2; clone size: .; D gene: TRBD1; V gene: TRBV7-9
CDR3 DNA: TGTGCCAGTGGGGGCCCAGAGACCCAGTACTTC; CDR3 protein: CASGGPETQYF; J gene: TRBJ2-5; clone size: .; D gene: .; V gene: TRBV12-3/TRBV12-4
CDR3 DNA: TGTGCCAGCAGCTATAAGACCCCGGGGAGGCAGTTCTTC; CDR3 protein: CASSYKTPGRQFF; J gene: TRBJ2-1; clone size: .; D gene: .; V gene: TRBV14
CDR3 DNA: .; CDR3 protein: CASSLFGPGTRETQYF; J gene: TRBJ2-5; clone size: .; D gene: .; V gene: TRBV5-6
CDR3 DNA: TGTGCCAGCAGTTCTGGGACAGGGGTCCCGTACTTC; CDR3 protein: CASSSGTGVPYF; J gene: TRBJ2-7; clone size: .; D gene: TRBD1; V gene: TRBV6-5
CDR3 DNA: TGTGCCAGCAGCTTGGGGACTGACAGCACAGATACGCAGTATTTT; CDR3 protein: CASSLGTDSTDTQYF; J gene: TRBJ2-3; clone size: .; D gene: .; V gene: TRBV5-4
CDR3 DNA: TGTGCCAGCAGTAGCGGGGTTAACACCGGGGAGCTGTTTTTT; CDR3 protein: CASSSGVNTGELFF; J gene: TRBJ2-2; clone size: .; D gene: TRBD2; V gene: TRBV2
CDR3 DNA: TGTGCCAGCAGCTCCCGGGGGGGGAGCTCCTACAATGAGCAGTTCTTC; CDR3 protein: CASSSRGGSSYNEQFF; J gene: TRBJ2-1; clone size: .; D gene: TRBD2; V gene: TRBV7-2
CDR3 DNA: TGTGCCAGCAGTCCGGACAGGGGTAGAGAGCAGCCCCAGCATTTT; CDR3 protein: CASSPDRGREQPQHF; J gene: TRBJ1-5; clone size: .; D gene: TRBD1; V gene: TRBV7-2
CDR3 DNA: TGCGCCAGCAGCCAGCGACAGGGAGACGCTGGAAACACCATATATTTT; CDR3 protein: CASSQRQGDAGNTIYF; J gene: TRBJ1-3; clone size: .; D gene: TRBD1; V gene: TRBV4-1
CDR3 DNA: TGCGCCAGCAGCCATACAGGGTACAATGAGCAGTTCTTC; CDR3 protein: CASSHTGYNEQFF; J gene: TRBJ2-1; clone size: few; D gene: .; V gene: TRBV5-1